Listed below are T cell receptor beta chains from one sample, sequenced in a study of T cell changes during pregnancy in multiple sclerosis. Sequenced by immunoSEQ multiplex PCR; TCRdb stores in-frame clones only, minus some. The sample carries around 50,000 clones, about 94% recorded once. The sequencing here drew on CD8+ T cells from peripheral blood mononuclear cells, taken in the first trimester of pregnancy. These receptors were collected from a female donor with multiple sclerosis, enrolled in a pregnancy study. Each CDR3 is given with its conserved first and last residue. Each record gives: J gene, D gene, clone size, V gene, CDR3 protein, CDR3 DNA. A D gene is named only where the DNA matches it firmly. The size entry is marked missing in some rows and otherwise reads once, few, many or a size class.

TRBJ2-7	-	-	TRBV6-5	CASAQGYEQYF	TGTGCCAGCGCTCAGGGTTACGAGCAGTACTTC
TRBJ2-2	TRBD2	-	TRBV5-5	CASSLGVTSGGNTGELFF	TGTGCCAGCAGCCTTGGGGTCACTAGCGGGGGGAACACCGGGGAGCTGTTTTTT
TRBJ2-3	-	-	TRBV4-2	CATGASDTQYF	TGTGCCACCGGAGCGTCAGATACGCAGTATTTT
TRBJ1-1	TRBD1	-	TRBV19	CASRPDRDRNTEAFF	TGTGCCAGTAGACCGGACAGGGACCGGAACACTGAAGCTTTCTTT
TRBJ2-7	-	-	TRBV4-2	CASSQDEGGGSYEQYF	TGTGCCAGCAGCCAAGATGAAGGGGGGGGCTCCTACGAGCAGTACTTC
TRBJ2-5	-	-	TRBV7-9	CASSLPFPDWETQYF	TGTGCCAGCAGCTTACCCTTCCCCGACTGGGAGACCCAGTACTTC
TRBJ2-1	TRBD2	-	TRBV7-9	CASSRTSGSVYEQFF	TGTGCCAGCAGTCGCACTAGCGGGAGCGTGTATGAGCAGTTCTTC
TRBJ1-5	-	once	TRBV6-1	CASTLPAASNQPQHF	TGTGCCAGCACCCTGCCCGCGGCAAGCAATCAGCCCCAGCATTTT
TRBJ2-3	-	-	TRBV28	CASSSSRRRELDTQYF	TGTGCCAGCAGTTCCTCCCGGCGCCGGGAGTTAGATACGCAGTATTTT
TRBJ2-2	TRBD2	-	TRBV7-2	CASSIDLAGVWTGELFF	TGTGCCAGCAGCATTGACCTAGCGGGAGTATGGACCGGGGAGCTGTTTTTT
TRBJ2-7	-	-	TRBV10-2	CASSGQLAPHEQYF	TGCGCCAGCAGTGGTCAGCTAGCCCCCCACGAGCAGTACTTC
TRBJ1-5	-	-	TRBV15	CATSPRGGRHQPQHF	TGTGCCACCAGCCCCCGGGGAGGGAGACATCAGCCCCAGCATTTT
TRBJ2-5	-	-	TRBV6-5	CASSSDGQETQYF	TGTGCCAGCAGCAGCGACGGACAAGAGACCCAGTACTTC
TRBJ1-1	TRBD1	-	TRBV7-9	CASSLARGQGTEAFF	TGTGCCAGCAGCTTAGCGCGCGGACAGGGGACTGAAGCTTTCTTT
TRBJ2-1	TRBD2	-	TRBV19	CASSIASGGHNEQFF	TGTGCCAGTAGTATCGCTAGCGGGGGCCACAATGAGCAGTTCTTC
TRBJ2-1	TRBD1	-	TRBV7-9	CASSLGGTGWNEQFF	TGTGCCAGCAGCTTGGGGGGGACAGGGTGGAATGAGCAGTTCTTC
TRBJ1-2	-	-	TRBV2	CASSEGGGNYGYTF	TGTGCCAGCAGTGAGGGGGGGGGAAACTATGGCTACACCTTC
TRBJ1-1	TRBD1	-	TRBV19	CASSIRTGLNTEAFF	TGTGCCAGTAGTATCCGGACAGGGTTGAACACTGAAGCTTTCTTT
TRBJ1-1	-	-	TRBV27	CASSFGHKNTEAFF	TGTGCCAGCAGTTTTGGGCACAAGAACACTGAAGCTTTCTTT
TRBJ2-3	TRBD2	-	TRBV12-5	CASGPSERGGRDTQYF	TGTGCTAGTGGCCCTTCAGAGCGGGGGGGCCGAGATACGCAGTATTTT
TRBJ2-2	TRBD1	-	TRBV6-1	CASSGQEGTGSNTGELFF	TGTGCCAGCAGTGGTCAGGAAGGGACAGGGAGTAACACCGGGGAGCTGTTTTTT
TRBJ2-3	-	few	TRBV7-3	CASSNTGADTQYF	TGTGCCAGCAGCAACACGGGAGCAGATACGCAGTATTTT
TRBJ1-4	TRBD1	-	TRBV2	CASSWDRDGTNEKLFF	TGTGCCAGCAGTTGGGACAGGGACGGGACTAATGAAAAACTGTTTTTT
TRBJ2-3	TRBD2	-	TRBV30	CAWTSGSTDTQYF	TGTGCCTGGACTAGCGGGAGCACAGATACGCAGTATTTT
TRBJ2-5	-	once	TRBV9	CASSVAGGPQVTQYF	TGTGCCAGCAGCGTAGCCGGGGGGCCCCAGGTCACCCAGTACTTC
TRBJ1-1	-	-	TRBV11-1	CASAAHERDTEAFF	TGTGCCAGCGCCGCCCATGAACGGGACACTGAAGCTTTCTTT
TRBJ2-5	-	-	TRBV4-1	CASSQALEETQYF	TGCGCCAGCAGCCAAGCCCTCGAGGAGACCCAGTACTTC
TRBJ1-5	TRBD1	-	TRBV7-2	CASSPADRSLNQPQHF	TGTGCCAGCAGCCCCGCGGACAGGTCCCTCAATCAGCCCCAGCATTTT
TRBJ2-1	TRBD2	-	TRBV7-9	CASSLASLGTTSYNEQFF	TGTGCCAGCAGCTTAGCATCATTAGGGACTACGAGTTACAATGAGCAGTTCTTC
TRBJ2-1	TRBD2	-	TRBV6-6	CASSHQTSFGEQFF	TGTGCCAGCAGTCACCAGACTAGCTTTGGTGAGCAGTTCTTC
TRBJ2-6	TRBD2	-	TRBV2	CASSKTSGREASGANVLTF	TGTGCCAGCAGTAAGACTAGCGGGAGGGAGGCCTCTGGGGCCAACGTCCTGACTTTC
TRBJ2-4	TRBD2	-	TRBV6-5	CASSSTRTSGKGFQYF	TGTGCCAGCAGTTCAACTAGGACTAGCGGGAAGGGCTTTCAGTACTTC
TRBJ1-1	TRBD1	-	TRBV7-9	CASRDRDRGVNTEAFF	TGTGCCAGCAGGGACCGGGACAGGGGAGTGAACACTGAAGCTTTCTTT
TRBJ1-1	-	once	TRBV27	CASSFGNVAEAFF	TGTGCCAGCAGTTTCGGGAATGTGGCTGAAGCTTTCTTT
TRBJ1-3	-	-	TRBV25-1	CASGHSGNTIYF	TGTGCCAGCGGCCACTCTGGAAACACCATATATTTT
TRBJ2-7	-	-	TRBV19	CASSMGLSSSYEQYF	TGTGCCAGTAGTATGGGGCTCTCAAGCTCCTACGAGCAGTACTTC
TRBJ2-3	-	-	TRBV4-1	CASSPLGETTMDTQYF	TGCGCCAGCAGCCCCCTGGGAGAGACTACCATGGATACGCAGTATTTT
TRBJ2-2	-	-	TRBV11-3	CASTQGNTGELFF	TGTGCCAGTACTCAGGGGAACACCGGGGAGCTGTTTTTT
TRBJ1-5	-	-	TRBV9	CASSVGVDSNQPQHF	TGTGCCAGCAGCGTAGGGGTAGACTCCAATCAGCCCCAGCATTTT
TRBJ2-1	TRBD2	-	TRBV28	CASSLLGTSGYNEQFF	TGTGCCAGCAGTTTATTAGGCACTAGCGGCTACAATGAGCAGTTCTTC
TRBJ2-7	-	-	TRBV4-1	CASSQDSRARNEQYF	TGCGCCAGCAGCCAAGATTCCAGGGCGAGGAACGAGCAGTACTTC
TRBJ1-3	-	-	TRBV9	CASSVDGSGNTIYF	TGTGCCAGCAGCGTAGACGGCTCTGGAAACACCATATATTTT
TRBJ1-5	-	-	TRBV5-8	CASSWPTGVSNQPQHF	TGTGCCAGCAGCTGGCCTACCGGGGTCAGCAATCAGCCCCAGCATTTT
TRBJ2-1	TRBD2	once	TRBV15	CATSRGRGAGNEQFF	TGTGCCACCAGCAGGGGGCGGGGGGCCGGGAATGAGCAGTTCTTC
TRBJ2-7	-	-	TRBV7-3	CASSLGGDYEQYF	TGTGCCAGCAGCTTAGGAGGGGATTACGAGCAGTACTTC
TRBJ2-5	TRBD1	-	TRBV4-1	CASSQGPTGETQYF	TGCGCCAGCAGCCAAGGTCCCACAGGGGAAACCCAGTACTTC
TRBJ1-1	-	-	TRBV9	CATSQGGNTEAFF	TGTGCCACCTCTCAAGGGGGGAACACTGAAGCTTTCTTT
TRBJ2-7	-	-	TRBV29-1	CSVVSQFYEQYF	TGCAGCGTTGTCTCGCAGTTCTACGAGCAGTACTTC
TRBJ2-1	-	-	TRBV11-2	CASSLDGGAEQFF	TGTGCCAGCAGCTTAGATGGGGGCGCTGAGCAGTTCTTC
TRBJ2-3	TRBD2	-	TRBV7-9	CASSPLTGTSGRRDTQYF	TGTGCCAGCAGCCCATTAACCGGGACTAGCGGGAGGAGAGATACGCAGTATTTT
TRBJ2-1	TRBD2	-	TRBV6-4	CASSDGEREYNEQFF	TGTGCCAGCAGTGACGGGGAGCGGGAATACAATGAGCAGTTCTTC
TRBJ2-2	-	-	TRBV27	CASSSPTGIFNTGELFF	TGTGCCAGCAGTTCGCCGACAGGAATTTTCAACACCGGGGAGCTGTTTTTT
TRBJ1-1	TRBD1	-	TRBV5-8	CASSPTGFKAFF	TGTGCCAGCAGCCCGACAGGGTTTAAGGCTTTCTTT
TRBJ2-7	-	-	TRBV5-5	CASSLRVDYEQYF	TGTGCCAGCAGCCTCAGGGTCGACTACGAGCAGTACTTC
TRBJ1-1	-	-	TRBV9	CASSVGGRNTEAFF	TGTGCCAGCAGCGTAGGAGGAAGGAACACTGAAGCTTTCTTT
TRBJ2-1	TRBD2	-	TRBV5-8	CASSSASGGWSSYNEQFF	TGTGCCAGCAGCTCCGCTAGCGGGGGATGGAGCTCCTACAATGAGCAGTTCTTC
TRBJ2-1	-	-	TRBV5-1	CASSLAQGTGPYNEQFF	TGCGCCAGCAGCTTGGCCCAGGGGACGGGGCCGTACAATGAGCAGTTCTTC
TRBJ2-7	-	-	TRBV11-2	CASSPVSLLAMKVHEQYF	TGTGCCAGCAGCCCGGTGTCCCTGCTAGCTATGAAGGTACACGAGCAGTACTTC
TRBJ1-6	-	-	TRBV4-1	CASSQVQAVYNSPLHF	TGCGCCAGCAGCCAAGTGCAGGCTGTTTATAATTCACCCCTCCACTTT
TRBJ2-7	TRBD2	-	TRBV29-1	CSVEDREGPYEQYF	TGCAGCGTTGAAGATCGGGAGGGCCCCTACGAGCAGTACTTC